The clone carrying this T cell receptor (beta chain) was detected many times. Its antigen remains unidentified. Donors were healthy Caucasian individuals from Russia aged roughly 6 to 95. The data were obtained in a study of blood T cells in healthy people across ages. Overall study results and limits: As age increased, TCR beta diversity per million T cells fell in a roughly linear fashion. Estimates of diversity drawn from one million T cells were considered underestimates.

A sample-barcoded 5' primer and a J-beta primer mix were used in a second PCR of about 7 to 12 cycles. Every cDNA molecule carried a tag from a template-switch adaptor bearing 12 random nucleotides. TCRdb fed the 5' RACE reads into MiXCR, producing one record per CDR3 protein. The sample gives hundreds of thousands of distinct CDR3 sequences, under 30% of which show up once; approximately 14% is in the top ten. V lost 2 bases, J lost 5 bases, and 15 bases lay in between. The germline V gene has CDR1 MDHEN and CDR2 SYDVKM. The CDR3 spans 15 residues. The TCR sequence derives from a woman of 80 years or more in good health. Input material: blood. J is TRBJ2-5 and V is TRBV28, with D hard to call. The CDR3 here is CASSLELNTGETQYF. CDR3 bases: TGTGCCAGCAGTTTAGAGCTTAACACCGGGGAGACCCAGTACTTC.